These 16 T cell receptor beta chains came from one sample sequenced in a study of T cell responses to AZD1222 COVID-19 vaccine. Produced via immunoSEQ multiplex PCR; TCRdb's table is partial and in-frame only. In the table there are 120,000 to 150,000 clones, about 91% of which are singletons. The material sequenced was peripheral blood, taken on day 0 of AZD1222 vaccination. These TCRs come from an adult in good health.

In DNA, the CDR3 is TGCGCCAGCAGCCAAGGGGTTAGCGGCTACACTGCTTCCTACAATGAGCAGTTCTTC. Its protein product is CASSQGVSGYTASYNEQFF. The chain couples TRBV4-3 to TRBJ2-1; the D gene is possibly TRBD2 (6 bases). The CDR3 is 19 amino acids. The germline V and J ends were trimmed by 1 base and 1 base, with 20 bases remaining between them. Germline CDR1 LGHNA, CDR2 YSLEER.

The CDR3 sequence: CASSWNQETQYF. In nucleotides, the CDR3 is TGTGCCAGCTCTTGGAACCAAGAGACCCAGTACTTC. J is TRBJ2-5 and V is TRBV18; the D is unclear. The V gene's germline CDR1 is KGHSH and CDR2 LQKENI. V gave up 6 bases and J gave up 0 bases, with 5 bases separating them. This CDR3 has 12 amino acids.

The rearrangement uses TRBV28 and TRBJ1-1; possible D gene TRBD1, 5 bases. Trimming left V 4 bases short and J 3 bases short, with 12 bases between. Per germline, CDR1 MDHEN and CDR2 SYDVKM. This CDR3 has 14 residues. CDR3 DNA sequence: TGTGCCAGCAGTTCCGGGGGGACGTACACTGAAGCTTTCTTT. Protein product: CASSSGGTYTEAFF. Based on the CDR3 plus reference TRBV28 and TRBJ1-1, the full variable domain is DVKVTQSSRYLVKRTGEKVFLECVQDMDHENMFWYRQDPGLGLRLIYFSYDVKMKEKGDIPEGYSVSREKKERFSLILESASTNQTSMYLCASSSGGTYTEAFFGQGTRLTVV.

This clone has just one count. The chain uses TRBV10-3 and TRBJ1-2; no firm D call. Trimming stripped 8 bases from V and 2 bases from J, with 12 bases between. The CDR3 covers 13 residues. The germline gives CDR1 ENHRY, CDR2 SYGVKD. The CDR3 nucleotides are TGTGCCATCGGTTCAATGATGAACTATGGCTACACCTTC. The encoded protein is CAIGSMMNYGYTF.

This chain links TRBV2 with TRBJ2-7; 8 bases map to TRBD2. The CDR3 is made up of 14 amino acids. The J segment lost 3 bases and the V segment lost 10 bases, leaving 11 bases of the junction unmatched. CDR1 is SNHLY and CDR2 is FYNNEI in the germline V gene. This chain's CDR3 is CATGGLAGGYEQYF. Written as DNA, the CDR3 is TGTGCCACTGGGGGGCTAGCGGGTGGCTACGAGCAGTACTTC.

The count of this clone is one. The chain combines TRBV2 with TRBJ1-5; D remains unclear. Trimming took off 3 bases at V and 3 bases at J, with 15 bases between the two ends. Germline V gives CDR1 SNHLY, CDR2 FYNNEI. The length of the CDR3 is 16 residues. The CDR3 sequence is CASSEGSSRVNQPQHF. For the CDR3, the DNA is TGTGCCAGCAGTGAGGGTAGTAGTCGGGTCAATCAGCCCCAGCATTTT.

The chain employs TRBV7-9 and TRBJ1-2; D uncertain. V was pared by 7 bases and J by 3 bases, with 27 bases between. CDR3 length: 18 residues. From germline, CDR1 is SEHNR and CDR2 FQNEAQ (reference sequence). The CDR3 sequence is CASIRILAWEGGDYGYTF. The DNA for the CDR3 is TGTGCCAGCATCCGAATTTTGGCCTGGGAGGGAGGCGACTATGGCTACACCTTC.

V gene TRBV28 combines with J gene TRBJ2-7; D uncertain. Germline CDR1 is MDHEN and CDR2 is SYDVKM. Between the trimmed V and J ends, which lost 9 bases and 1 base, there was a span of 16 bases. The CDR3 runs 14 residues. CDR3 residues: CASTRLQISYEQYF. In nucleotides, the CDR3 is TGTGCCAGTACCAGGCTTCAGATTTCCTACGAGCAGTACTTC. Full variable domain (outside the CDR3, taken from reference TRBV28 and TRBJ2-7): DVKVTQSSRYLVKRTGEKVFLECVQDMDHENMFWYRQDPGLGLRLIYFSYDVKMKEKGDIPEGYSVSREKKERFSLILESASTNQTSMYLCASTRLQISYEQYFGPGTRLTVT.

About this clone itself: At one end, the junction sequence differs from germline, possibly due to a read error. The rearrangement joins TRBV6-5 to TRBJ1-5, with D possibly being TRBD1 (5 bases). The CDR3 has 14 amino acids. Germline-derived CDR1 and CDR2 are MNHEY and SVGAGI. The CDR3 reads CAGSTDRFNQPQHF. Written as DNA, the CDR3 is TGCGCCGGGTCGACAGATAGATTCAATCAGCCCCAGCATTTT.

The CDR3 DNA is TGTGCCAGCAGGGGTGTTGGTGGGGTTAAGCAGTACTTC. Protein product: CASRGVGGVKQYF. The chain combines TRBV12-3 or TRBV12-4 with TRBJ2-7; D is ambiguous. The CDR3 covers 13 residues. Trimming left V 6 bases short and J 8 bases short, with 17 bases between.

The chain carries TRBV12-3 or TRBV12-4 and TRBJ1-4; no definite D call. Trimming left V 5 bases short and J 6 bases short, with 10 bases between. The CDR3 is made up of 13 amino acids. The CDR3 region is CASSKEPDEKLFF. CDR3 nucleotide sequence: TGTGCCAGCAGTAAGGAACCAGATGAAAAACTGTTTTTT.

The rearrangement uses TRBV4-2 and TRBJ1-1, with a possible D match to TRBD1 (6 bases). CDR3 size: 16 residues. CDR1 and CDR2 (germline): LGHNA, YNFKEQ. With 4 bases removed from V and 3 bases from J, the gap between germline ends came to 18 bases. The CDR3 region has the DNA TGTGCCAGCAGCCGATCAGGTGTGGGGGGCTACACTGAAGCTTTCTTT. It encodes CASSRSGVGGYTEAFF.

The rearrangement uses TRBV5-6 and TRBJ2-6; D is possibly TRBD1 (6 bases). The CDR3 runs to 16 residues. Germline lookup yields CDR1 SGHDT and CDR2 YYEEEE. The V gene lost 0 bases and the J gene lost 0 bases, with 7 bases spanning the gap. CDR3 DNA sequence: TGTGCCAGCAGCTTGGTACAGGGCTCTGGGGCCAACGTCCTGACTTTC. As protein: CASSLVQGSGANVLTF.

The V call is TRBV9, the J call TRBJ2-5; D uncertain. This CDR3 has 14 residues. The V gene lost 0 bases and the J gene lost 1 base, with 7 bases spanning the gap. CDR1 is SGDLS, CDR2 YYNGEE, per germline. The CDR3 sequence: CASSVEAAQETQYF. CDR3 nucleotide sequence: TGTGCCAGCAGCGTAGAGGCGGCCCAAGAGACCCAGTACTTC.

The chain has TRBV18 and TRBJ1-5; D unresolved. Germline V gives CDR1 KGHSH, CDR2 LQKENI. The CDR3 is made up of 15 amino acids. Between the trimmed V and J ends, which lost 0 bases and 9 bases, there was a span of 15 bases. Here the CDR3 reads CASSPPGLSMGPQHF. The CDR3 DNA is TGTGCCAGCTCACCACCGGGTCTCTCAATGGGGCCCCAGCATTTT.

Only one count was recorded for this clone. V and J are TRBV6-5 and TRBJ1-6, with D perhaps TRBD1 (6 bases). The germline V gene has CDR1 MNHEY and CDR2 SVGAGI. V lost 5 bases to trimming and J lost 1 base, with 9 bases between them. This CDR3 has 15 residues. CDR3 nucleotide sequence: TGTGCCAGCAGTCTCAGGGGATCCTATAATTCACCCCTCCACTTT. This encodes CASSLRGSYNSPLHF.